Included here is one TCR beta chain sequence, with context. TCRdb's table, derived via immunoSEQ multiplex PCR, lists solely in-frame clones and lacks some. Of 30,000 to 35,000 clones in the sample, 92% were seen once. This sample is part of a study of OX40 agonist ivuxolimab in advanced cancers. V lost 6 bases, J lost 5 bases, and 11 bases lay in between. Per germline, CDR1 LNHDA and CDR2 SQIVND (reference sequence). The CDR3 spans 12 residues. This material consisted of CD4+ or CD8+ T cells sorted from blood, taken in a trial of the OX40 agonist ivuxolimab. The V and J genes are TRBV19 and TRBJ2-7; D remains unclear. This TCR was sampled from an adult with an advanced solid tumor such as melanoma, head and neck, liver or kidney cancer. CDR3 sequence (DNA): TGTGCCAGTAGACACGGGCCTAACGAGCAGTACTTC. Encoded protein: CASRHGPNEQYF.